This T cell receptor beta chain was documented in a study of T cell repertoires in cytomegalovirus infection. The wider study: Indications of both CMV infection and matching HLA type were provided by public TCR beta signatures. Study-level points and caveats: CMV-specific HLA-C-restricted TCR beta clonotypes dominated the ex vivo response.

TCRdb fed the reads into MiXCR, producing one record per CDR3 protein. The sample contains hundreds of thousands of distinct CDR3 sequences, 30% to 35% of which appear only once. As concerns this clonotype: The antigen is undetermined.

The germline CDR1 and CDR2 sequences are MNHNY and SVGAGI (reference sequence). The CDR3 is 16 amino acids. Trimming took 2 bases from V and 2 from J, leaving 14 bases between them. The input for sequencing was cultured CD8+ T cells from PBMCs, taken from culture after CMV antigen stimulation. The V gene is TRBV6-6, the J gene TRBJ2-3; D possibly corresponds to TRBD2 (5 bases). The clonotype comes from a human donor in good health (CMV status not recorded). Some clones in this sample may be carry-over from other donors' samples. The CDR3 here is CASSYEGLAYTDTQYF. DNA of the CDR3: TGTGCCAGCAGTTACGAAGGGCTAGCTTACACAGATACGCAGTATTTT.